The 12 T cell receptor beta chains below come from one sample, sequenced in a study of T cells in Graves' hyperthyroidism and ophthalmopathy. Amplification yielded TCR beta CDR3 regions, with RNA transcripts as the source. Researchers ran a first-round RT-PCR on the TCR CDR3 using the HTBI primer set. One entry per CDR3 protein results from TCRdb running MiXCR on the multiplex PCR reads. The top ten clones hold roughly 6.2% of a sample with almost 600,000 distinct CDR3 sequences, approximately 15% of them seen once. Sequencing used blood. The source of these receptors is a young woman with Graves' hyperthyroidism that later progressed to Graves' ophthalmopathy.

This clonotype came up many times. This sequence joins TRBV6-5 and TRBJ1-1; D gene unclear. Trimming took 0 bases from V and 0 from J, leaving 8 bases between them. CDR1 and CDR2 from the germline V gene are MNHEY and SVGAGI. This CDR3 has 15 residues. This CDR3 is CASSYSGRLNTEAFF. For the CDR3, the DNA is TGTGCCAGCAGTTACTCGGGCAGATTGAACACTGAAGCTTTCTTT.

This CDR3 reads CASSQDFSGADTQYF. The CDR3 DNA is TGCGCCAGCAGCCAAGATTTTTCGGGAGCGGATACGCAGTATTTT. The chain uses TRBV4-1 and TRBJ2-3; TRBD2 might be the D (6 bases). Trimming cost V 0 bases and J 6 bases, with 13 bases left between them. This CDR3 has 15 residues. Germline V gives CDR1 MGHRA, CDR2 YSYEKL.

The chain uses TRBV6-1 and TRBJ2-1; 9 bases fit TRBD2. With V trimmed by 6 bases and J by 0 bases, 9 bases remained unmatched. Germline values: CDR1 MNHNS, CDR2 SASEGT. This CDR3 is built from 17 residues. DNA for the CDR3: TGTGCCAGCAGCGGGCTAGCGGGATTGAGCTCCTACAATGAGCAGTTCTTC. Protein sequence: CASSGLAGLSSYNEQFF.

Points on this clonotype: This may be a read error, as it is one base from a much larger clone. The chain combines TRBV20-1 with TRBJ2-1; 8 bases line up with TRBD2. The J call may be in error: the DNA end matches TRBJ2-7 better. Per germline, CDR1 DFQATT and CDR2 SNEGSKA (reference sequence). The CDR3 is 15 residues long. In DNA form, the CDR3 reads TGCAGTGCTAATCTGAACGGGAGGGCCGACAATGAGCAGTACTTC. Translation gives CSANLNGRADNEQYF.

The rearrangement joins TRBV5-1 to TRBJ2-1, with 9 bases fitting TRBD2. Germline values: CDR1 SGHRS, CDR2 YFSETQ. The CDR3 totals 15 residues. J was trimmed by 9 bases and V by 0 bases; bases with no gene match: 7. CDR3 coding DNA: TGCGCCAGCAGCTTGGTGGCGGGAGGGCCGGGTGAGCAGTTCTTC. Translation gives CASSLVAGGPGEQFF.

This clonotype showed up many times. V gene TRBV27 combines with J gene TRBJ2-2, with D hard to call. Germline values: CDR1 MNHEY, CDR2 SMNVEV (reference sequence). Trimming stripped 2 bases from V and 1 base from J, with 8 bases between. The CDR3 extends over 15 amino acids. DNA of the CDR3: TGTGCCAGCAGTTTAAGTCGGATGAACACCGGGGAGCTGTTTTTT. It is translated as CASSLSRMNTGELFF.

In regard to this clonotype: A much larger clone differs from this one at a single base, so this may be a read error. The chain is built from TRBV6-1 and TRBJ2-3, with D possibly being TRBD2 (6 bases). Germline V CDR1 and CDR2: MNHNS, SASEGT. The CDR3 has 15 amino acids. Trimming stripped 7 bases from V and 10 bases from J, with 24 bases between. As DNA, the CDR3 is TGTGCCAGCACTCGGACTGGCCCGAGGGGAGGTCCGCAGTATTTT. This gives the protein CASTRTGPRGGPQYF.

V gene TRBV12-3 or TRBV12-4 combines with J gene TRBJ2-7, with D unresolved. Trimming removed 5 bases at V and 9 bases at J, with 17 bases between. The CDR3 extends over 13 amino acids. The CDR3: CASSPGQTIGQYF. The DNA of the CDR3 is TGTGCCAGCAGTCCTGGCCAGACGATCGGGCAGTACTTC.

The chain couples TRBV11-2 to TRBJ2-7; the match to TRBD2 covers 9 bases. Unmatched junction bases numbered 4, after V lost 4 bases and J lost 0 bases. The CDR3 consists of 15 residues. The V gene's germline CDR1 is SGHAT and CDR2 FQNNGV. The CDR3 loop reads CASSSRLADSYEQYF. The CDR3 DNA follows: TGTGCCAGCAGCTCTCGACTAGCGGACTCCTACGAGCAGTACTTC. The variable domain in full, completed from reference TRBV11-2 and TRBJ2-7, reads EAGVAQSPRYKIIEKRQSVAFWCNPISGHATLYWYQQILGQGPKLLIQFQNNGVVDDSQLPKDRFSAERLKGVDSTLKIQPAKLEDSAVYLCASSSRLADSYEQYFGPGTRLTVT.

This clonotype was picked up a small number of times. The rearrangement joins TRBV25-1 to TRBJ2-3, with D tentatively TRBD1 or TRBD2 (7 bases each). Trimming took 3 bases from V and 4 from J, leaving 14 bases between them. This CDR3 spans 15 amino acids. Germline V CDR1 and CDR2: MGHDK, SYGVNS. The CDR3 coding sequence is TGTGCCAGCAGTGACGCCAGGGGGAGGGCAGATACGCAGTATTTT. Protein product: CASSDARGRADTQYF.

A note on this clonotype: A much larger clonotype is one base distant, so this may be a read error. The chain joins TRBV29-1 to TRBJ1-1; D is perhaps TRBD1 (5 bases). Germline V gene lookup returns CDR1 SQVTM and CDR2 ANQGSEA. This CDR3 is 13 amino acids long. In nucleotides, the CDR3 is TGCAGCGTTGGCGTCCTCCGGGACTTCGAAGCTTCCTTT. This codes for CSVGVLRDFEASF.

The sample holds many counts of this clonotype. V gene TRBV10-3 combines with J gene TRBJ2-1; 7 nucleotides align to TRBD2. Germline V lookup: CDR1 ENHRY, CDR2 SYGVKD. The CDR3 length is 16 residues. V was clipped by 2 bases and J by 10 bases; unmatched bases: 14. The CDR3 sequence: CAISEGSGAGSQEQFF. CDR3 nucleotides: TGTGCCATCAGTGAGGGTTCCGGAGCGGGATCGCAGGAGCAGTTCTTC.